The 15 T cell receptor beta chains below come from one sample, sequenced in a study of CD8+CD57+ T cells in acquired aplastic anemia. Genomic DNA, serving as template, underwent TCR beta VDJ and CDR3 profiling. TCRdb passed the reads through MiXCR, listing each CDR3 protein once. The sample includes about 210,000 distinct CDR3 sequences, 34% of them seen just once. The specimen was sorted CD4+, CD8+, or CD8+CD57+ T cells (not recorded which) from PBMCs. The source of these receptors is a human donor in good health, serving as a control.

This clonotype was detected once. The chain joins TRBV29-1 to TRBJ1-1, with unresolved D. Trimming cost V 0 bases and J 3 bases, with 17 bases left between them. CDR3 length equals 16 residues. CDR1 is SQVTM, CDR2 ANQGSEA, per germline. The CDR3 DNA sequence: TGCAGCGTTGAAGAAATTCAGACCGGGCGGGACACTGAAGCTTTCTTT. It yields the protein CSVEEIQTGRDTEAFF.

This rearrangement joins TRBV24-1 to TRBJ2-3, with 9 bases lining up with TRBD1. Germline V gene lookup returns CDR1 KGHDR and CDR2 SFDVKD. Unmatched junction bases numbered 5, after V lost 5 bases and J lost 3 bases. The CDR3 length is 15 residues. CDR3 loop: CATSVSGQGTDTQYF. DNA of the CDR3: TGTGCCACCAGTGTCTCGGGACAGGGTACAGATACGCAGTATTTT.

This clonotype was observed at least ten times. The chain is built from TRBV20-1 and TRBJ1-5; the D is unclear. The CDR3 totals 17 residues. Trimming stripped 0 bases from V and 3 bases from J, with 18 bases between. Per germline, CDR1 DFQATT and CDR2 SNEGSKA (reference sequence). The CDR3 loop reads CSARDPDSSGYNQPQHF. The CDR3 DNA reads TGCAGTGCTAGAGACCCAGATTCCTCAGGATACAATCAGCCCCAGCATTTT.

Note on this clonotype: A much larger clone sits a single nucleotide away, making a read error possible. The V and J genes are TRBV11-1 and TRBJ1-1; 8 bases line up with TRBD1. The CDR3 is made up of 18 amino acids. With 5 bases clipped from V and 0 bases from J, the junction kept 14 bases outside the gene matches. Germline V gene lookup returns CDR1 SGHAT and CDR2 FQDESV (reference sequence). CDR3 in DNA: TGTGCCAGCAGCCCTCGGGGCAGGGGGCGAATGATGAACACTGAAGCTTTCTTT. Protein product: CASSPRGRGRMMNTEAFF.

This clonotype occurred once. This may be a read error: a much more frequent sequence differs by one nucleotide. The chain links TRBV10-1 to TRBJ2-3; either TRBD1 or TRBD2 may supply D (6 bases each). This CDR3 has 15 amino acids. The V gene's germline CDR1 is WNHNN and CDR2 SYGVQD (reference sequence). As DNA, the CDR3 is TGCGACACCCTCCGGGGGCGCCCGGCGGCAGATACGCAGTATTTT. Translating it yields CDTLRGRPAADTQYF.

As regards this clonotype: Being one base from a much bigger clone, this may be a read error. A read error is likely, as this CDR3 ends without the conserved phenylalanine or tryptophan. This chain connects TRBV4-1 to TRBJ2-3, with 14 bases matching TRBD2. CDR1 is MGHRA and CDR2 is YSYEKL in the germline V gene. V gave up 3 bases and J gave up 6 bases; unmatched junction bases: 2. The CDR3 is 15 residues long. The CDR3 region is CASSQGLAGADTQYL. As DNA, the CDR3 is TGCGCCAGCAGCCAGGGACTAGCGGGAGCGGATACGCAGTATCTT.

This clonotype has ten or more counts. The chain links TRBV29-1 to TRBJ2-5; 9 bases agree with TRBD1. The J segment lost 2 bases and the V segment lost 3 bases, leaving 7 bases of the junction unmatched. Germline lookup yields CDR1 SQVTM and CDR2 ANQGSEA. This CDR3 region has 15 residues. In DNA form, the CDR3 reads TGCAGCGTTGAGACGGACAGGGGAGTTCAAGAGACCCAGTACTTC. The encoded protein is CSVETDRGVQETQYF.

Notes on this clonotype: It may be a read error: a sequence one base away is much more abundant. This chain uses TRBV7-7 with TRBJ1-1, with D uncertain. Germline CDR1 SSHAT, CDR2 FNYEAQ (reference sequence). The CDR3 has 12 amino acids. The CDR3 coding sequence is TGCGCCAGCAGCCGTTCATCCACTGAAGCTTTCTTT. Translating it yields CASSRSSTEAFF.

This clonotype showed up just a few times. The V call is TRBV27, the J call TRBJ1-2, with D unresolved. The CDR3 runs to 17 residues. CDR1 and CDR2 (germline): MNHEY, SMNVEV (reference sequence). The V gene lost 2 bases and the J gene lost 2 bases, with 18 bases spanning the gap. As DNA, the CDR3 is TGTGCCAGCAGTTTACTCGGAAGACAAGGGCCCAACTATGGCTACACCTTC. Translating gives CASSLLGRQGPNYGYTF.

The chain has TRBV9 and TRBJ1-3; D call uncertain. Trimming stripped 4 bases from V and 3 bases from J, with 8 bases between. Germline V gene sequence: CDR1 SGDLS, CDR2 YYNGEE. CDR3 length equals 13 residues. This CDR3 is CASSSDGGNTIYF. CDR3 nucleotide sequence: TGTGCCAGCAGCTCGGACGGTGGAAACACCATATATTTT. Using reference TRBV9 and TRBJ1-3 for the parts outside the CDR3, the full variable domain is DSGVTQTPKHLITATGQRVTLRCSPRSGDLSVYWYQQSLDQGLQFLIQYYNGEERAKGNILERFSAQQFPDLHSELNLSSLELGDSALYFCASSSDGGNTIYFGEGSWLTVV.

This clonotype appeared many times. The J gene is TRBJ2-7, the V gene TRBV11-2; the match to TRBD1 covers 12 bases. Germline CDR1 reads SGHAT; CDR2 reads FQNNGV. The CDR3 extends over 19 amino acids. V dropped 3 bases and J dropped 6; count of bases not matched to a gene: 18. CDR3 sequence reads: CASSLFGTGGQEPSVEQYF. The CDR3 bases are TGTGCCAGCAGCTTGTTCGGGACAGGGGGCCAGGAGCCCTCTGTCGAGCAGTACTTC.

CDR3 sequence reads: CASEDSPWLSEAFF. The CDR3 coding sequence is TGTGCCAGCGAGGATTCCCCATGGCTCTCTGAAGCTTTCTTT. V usage is TRBV10-3 and J usage is TRBJ1-1; D is unresolved. V dropped 10 bases and J dropped 6 bases, with 21 bases sitting between them. Germline CDR1 is ENHRY and CDR2 is SYGVKD. This CDR3 is built from 14 residues.

The rearrangement joins TRBV5-1 to TRBJ2-3, with 7 positions matching TRBD1. Germline assignment: CDR1 SGHRS and CDR2 YFSETQ. The CDR3 spans 14 residues. Losses at the gene ends were 4 bases for V and 4 bases for J; bases not matched to a gene: 6. The CDR3 here is CASSVTRGSDTQYF. As DNA, the CDR3 is TGCGCCAGCAGCGTAACCAGGGGGTCAGATACGCAGTATTTT.

V and J are TRBV5-1 and TRBJ1-2; a weak D match, TRBD1 (6 bases). Germline CDR1 and CDR2: SGHRS and YFSETQ. The CDR3 is made up of 14 amino acids. V lost 3 bases to trimming and J lost 2 bases, with 11 bases between them. CDR3 protein: CASSWGGGNYGYTF. CDR3 nucleotide sequence: TGCGCCAGCAGCTGGGGAGGGGGGAACTATGGCTACACCTTC.

This clonotype was counted between two and nine times. V usage is TRBV9 and J usage is TRBJ2-2; maybe TRBD2 (6 bases). Trimming removed 1 base from V and 3 bases from J, with 13 bases in between. Germline CDR1 reads SGDLS; CDR2 reads YYNGEE. This CDR3 is built from 16 residues. CDR3 region: CASSVNYGSDTGELFF. The CDR3 DNA reads as TGTGCCAGCAGCGTAAACTACGGGAGTGACACCGGGGAGCTGTTTTTT.